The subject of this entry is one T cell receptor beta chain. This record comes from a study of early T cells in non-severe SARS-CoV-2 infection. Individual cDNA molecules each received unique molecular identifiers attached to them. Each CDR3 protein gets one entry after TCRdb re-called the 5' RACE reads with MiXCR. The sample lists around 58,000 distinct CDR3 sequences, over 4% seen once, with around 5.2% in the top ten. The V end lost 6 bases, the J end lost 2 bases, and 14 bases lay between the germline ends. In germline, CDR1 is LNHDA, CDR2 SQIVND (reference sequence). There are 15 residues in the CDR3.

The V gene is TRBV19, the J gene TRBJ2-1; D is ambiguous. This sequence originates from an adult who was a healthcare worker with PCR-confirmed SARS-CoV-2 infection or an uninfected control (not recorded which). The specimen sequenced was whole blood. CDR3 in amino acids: CASSPTPVAYNEQFF. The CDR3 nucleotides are TGTGCCAGTAGCCCAACTCCGGTGGCCTACAATGAGCAGTTCTTC.